This T cell receptor beta chain comes out of a study of human T cells and chemical hapten exposure. This clonotype came up many times. This CDR3 is built from 18 residues. Germline CDR1 and CDR2: MGHDK and SYGVNS. V was clipped by 4 bases and J by 2 bases, with 23 bases between them. Time point noted: pre-sensitization, week 0. Documented treatment: therapeutic diphenylcyclopropenone sensitization with weekly scalp DPC. Using its own MiXCR run on the RACE reads, TCRdb lists one record per CDR3 protein. This table has 55,000 to 75,000 distinct CDR3 sequences, around 7% appearing once. This clonotype was obtained from a woman in her 30s with alopecia areata. Some clones in this sample may be carry-over from other donors' samples. The sample was whole blood, taken in connection with sensitization to the hapten diphenylcyclopropenone (DPC). The rearrangement uses TRBV25-1 and TRBJ2-5; D possibly corresponds to TRBD2 (7 bases). The CDR3 is CASSVATGGAGIQETQYF. For the CDR3, the DNA is TGTGCCAGCAGTGTGGCAACTGGGGGGGCAGGGATACAAGAGACCCAGTACTTC. The full variable domain, rest sourced from reference TRBV25-1 and TRBJ2-5, is EADIYQTPRYLVIGTGKKITLECSQTMGHDKMYWYQQDPGMELHLIHYSYGVNSTEKGDLSSESTVSRIRTEHFPLTLESARPSHTSQYLCASSVATGGAGIQETQYFGPGTRLLVL.